Presented here are 30 T cell receptor beta chains from one specimen sequenced in a study of T cell responses to AZD1222 COVID-19 vaccine. Using immunoSEQ multiplex PCR, the repertoire was profiled, and TCRdb retains in-frame clones only, with some absent. The table records 95,000 or so clones, roughly nine tenths of them present only once. The sequenced sample was peripheral blood, obtained 28 days after the second AZD1222 dose. These receptors were obtained from an adult who received the AZD1222 COVID-19 vaccine.

The chain couples TRBV5-1 to TRBJ2-1; TRBD2 aligns across 11 bases. CDR3 length: 17 residues. CDR1 and CDR2 (germline): SGHRS, YFSETQ. J was trimmed by 0 bases and V by 4 bases; bases with no gene match: 6. In nucleotides, the CDR3 is TGCGCCAGCAGCGCTGGGACTAGCGGACTCTCCTACAATGAGCAGTTCTTC. Translation: CASSAGTSGLSYNEQFF.

This clone was seen more than once but under ten times. The chain joins TRBV7-9 to TRBJ1-1; D uncertain. With 7 bases removed from V and 0 bases from J, the gap between germline ends came to 15 bases. The CDR3 consists of 15 residues. CDR1 and CDR2 from the germline V gene are SEHNR and FQNEAQ (reference sequence). The CDR3 here is CASTPSLILNTEAFF. CDR3 DNA sequence: TGTGCCAGCACCCCCTCGCTTATTTTGAACACTGAAGCTTTCTTT.

This chain uses TRBV25-1 with TRBJ2-1; 12 bases align to TRBD2. V was pared by 4 bases and J by 9 bases, with 4 bases of the junction left unmatched. Looked up from germline, CDR1 is MGHDK and CDR2 is SYGVNS. The CDR3 totals 14 residues. The CDR3 loop reads CASSGGLAGTEQFF. CDR3 DNA: TGTGCCAGCAGTGGCGGACTAGCGGGGACTGAGCAGTTCTTC.

The rearrangement uses TRBV28 and TRBJ1-2, with 8 positions matching TRBD1. V shed 6 bases and J 7 bases; nucleotides not matched to a gene: 4. Germline CDR1 reads MDHEN; CDR2 reads SYDVKM. The length of the CDR3 is 12 residues. The DNA of the CDR3 is TGTGCCAGCAGGACAGGGGTTAGTGGCTACACCTTC. This sequence encodes CASRTGVSGYTF.

J is TRBJ1-3 and V is TRBV28; D unclear. The CDR3 has 14 residues. The germline V gene encodes CDR1 MDHEN and CDR2 SYDVKM. Trimming left V 5 bases short and J 4 bases short, with 12 bases between. CDR3 sequence: CASSTPLGGNTIYF. CDR3 bases: TGTGCCAGCAGTACCCCCTTGGGCGGAAACACCATATATTTT.

V is TRBV6-1 and J is TRBJ2-7; D gene ambiguous. There are 13 residues in the CDR3. Looked up from germline, CDR1 is MNHNS and CDR2 is SASEGT. Deletions cut 8 bases from V and 1 base from J, with 12 bases between. For the CDR3, the DNA is TGTGCCAGCGCTGACAAGCCTTCCTACGAGCAGTACTTC. Protein sequence: CASADKPSYEQYF.

J is TRBJ2-7 and V is TRBV6-1; D not resolved. Germline-derived CDR1 and CDR2 are MNHNS and SASEGT. The CDR3 consists of 13 residues. V was cut by 6 bases and J by 2 bases, with 11 bases left in between. The DNA of the CDR3 is TGTGCCAGCAGGCTCGACGTTACCTACGAGCAGTACTTC. Its protein is CASRLDVTYEQYF.

V usage is TRBV7-8 and J usage is TRBJ2-2; no reliable D call. V lost 3 bases to trimming and J lost 4 bases, with 6 bases between them. The CDR3 is 13 residues long. Germline assignment: CDR1 SGHVS and CDR2 FQNEAQ. The CDR3 here is CASSFSSTGELFF. CDR3 nucleotide sequence: TGTGCCAGCAGCTTTTCAAGCACCGGGGAGCTGTTTTTT.

The chain recombines TRBV6-1 with TRBJ1-2; no reliable D call. CDR3 length equals 14 residues. V lost 1 base and J 4 bases, leaving 10 bases between the germline ends. Germline CDR1 MNHNS, CDR2 SASEGT. CDR3 residues: CASSEVGASYGYTF. The CDR3 nucleotides read TGTGCCAGCAGTGAAGTAGGAGCCAGCTATGGCTACACCTTC.

This clone was counted once. The chain couples TRBV7-9 to TRBJ2-2; maybe TRBD1 (5 bases). CDR3 size: 13 residues. V shed 6 bases and J shed 1 base, with 6 bases lying between them. Germline V gene lookup returns CDR1 SEHNR and CDR2 FQNEAQ (reference sequence). The CDR3 loop is CASRGENTGELFF. The DNA of the CDR3 is TGTGCCAGCAGAGGGGAGAACACCGGGGAGCTGTTTTTT.

The chain couples TRBV5-4 to TRBJ2-5; 9 bases match TRBD1. J was trimmed by 3 bases and V by 4 bases; bases with no gene match: 1. The germline V gene has CDR1 SGHNT and CDR2 YYREEE (reference sequence). This CDR3 is 13 amino acids long. This chain's CDR3 is CASSGDREETQYF. CDR3 DNA sequence: TGTGCCAGCAGCGGGGACAGGGAAGAGACCCAGTACTTC.

V and J are TRBV13 and TRBJ2-7; D unresolved. Germline V lookup: CDR1 PRHDT, CDR2 FYEKMQ (reference sequence). The V end was cut by 5 bases, the J end by 2 bases, with 13 bases between. This CDR3 has 14 residues. CDR3 nucleotide sequence: TGTGCCAGCAGCCCTGTACCGGGTACCTACGAGCAGTACTTC. Protein: CASSPVPGTYEQYF.

The chain recombines TRBV11-1 with TRBJ1-1; D uncertain. The CDR3 consists of 16 residues. Trimming cost V 5 bases and J 3 bases, with 19 bases left between them. CDR1 and CDR2 (germline): SGHAT, FQDESV (reference sequence). The CDR3 here is CASSDALTFGDTEAFF. The CDR3 DNA reads TGTGCCAGCAGCGACGCTCTAACGTTCGGAGACACTGAAGCTTTCTTT.

The CDR3 bases are TGTGCCAGCAGTTACTCTGCCCAATTATGGTCCCTCCACTTT. Protein: CASSYSAQLWSLHF. The V and J genes are TRBV6-5 and TRBJ1-6; D unresolved. The CDR3 extends over 14 amino acids. V was pared by 0 bases and J by 14 bases, with 14 bases between. From germline, CDR1 is MNHEY and CDR2 SVGAGI.

The V call is TRBV28, the J call TRBJ2-3; D is perhaps TRBD1 (6 bases). The CDR3 is made up of 13 amino acids. Germline loops: CDR1 MDHEN, CDR2 SYDVKM. Trimming took off 3 bases at V and 2 bases at J, with 6 bases between the two ends. CDR3 in DNA: TGTGCCAGCAGTTTGGGACACACAGATACGCAGTATTTT. Its translation: CASSLGHTDTQYF.

V usage is TRBV6-6 and J usage is TRBJ2-1, with 9 bases aligning to TRBD2. Germline CDR1 reads MNHNY; CDR2 reads SVGAGI (reference sequence). Trimming removed 5 bases from V and 6 bases from J; junction bases left unmatched: 17. The CDR3 has 18 amino acids. The CDR3 sequence: CASSPTLAGVNSVNEQFF. The CDR3 nucleotides are TGTGCCAGCAGTCCAACGTTAGCGGGAGTAAACTCGGTCAATGAGCAGTTCTTC.

As to this clone: Distinct nucleotide sequences in the sample also encode this CDR3. The CDR3: CASSFSGASSYNEQFF. CDR3 in DNA: TGCGCCAGCAGCTTTAGCGGGGCCAGCTCCTACAATGAGCAGTTCTTC. The chain uses TRBV5-1 and TRBJ2-1, with 8 bases that match TRBD2. Germline V gives CDR1 SGHRS, CDR2 YFSETQ. Trimming at V came to 2 bases and at J to 0 bases, leaving 4 bases not matched to a gene. The CDR3 length is 16 residues. Full variable domain (rest looked up from reference TRBV5-1 and TRBJ2-1): KAGVTQTPRYLIKTRGQQVTLSCSPISGHRSVSWYQQTPGQGLQFLFEYFSETQRNKGNFPGRFSGRQFSNSRSEMNVSTLELGDSALYLCASSFSGASSYNEQFFGPGTRLTVL.

This sequence joins TRBV6-5 and TRBJ1-1; D remains unclear. Germline assignment: CDR1 MNHEY and CDR2 SVGAGI. The ends were cut back, 0 bases at V and 4 bases at J, with 9 bases in the middle. CDR3 size: 14 residues. CDR3 residues: CASSYSTRGTEAFF. DNA for the CDR3: TGTGCCAGCAGTTACTCGACAAGAGGCACTGAAGCTTTCTTT.

The CDR3 loop reads CASSAMGEQFF. DNA for the CDR3: TGTGCCAGCAGCGCTATGGGTGAGCAGTTCTTC. J is TRBJ2-1 and V is TRBV9, with D uncertain. Trimming shortened V by 3 bases and J by 9 bases, and 7 bases separated the two germline ends. This CDR3 spans 11 amino acids. Per germline, CDR1 SGDLS and CDR2 YYNGEE.

This clone was counted at least ten times. The chain recombines TRBV19 with TRBJ2-7; the D is unclear. The V and J ends lost 3 bases and 6 bases respectively, with 18 bases between them. Germline V lookup: CDR1 LNHDA, CDR2 SQIVND (reference sequence). The CDR3 length is 15 residues. The CDR3 region is CASSMTGSPFFEQYF. The CDR3 nucleotides read TGTGCCAGTAGTATGACCGGCAGTCCCTTTTTCGAGCAGTACTTC.

This clone was found a few times. The chain carries TRBV28 and TRBJ2-7; TRBD1 matches at 9 bases. The CDR3 covers 14 residues. Germline trimming cut 6 bases from V and 3 bases from J; bases unmatched to any gene: 6. CDR1 is MDHEN, CDR2 SYDVKM, per germline. CDR3 sequence reads: CASRDRGSRYEQYF. For the CDR3, the DNA is TGTGCCAGCAGGGACAGGGGCTCGCGCTACGAGCAGTACTTC.

The V and J genes are TRBV7-8 and TRBJ1-1; maybe TRBD1 (6 bases). V shed 1 base and J shed 4 bases, with 10 bases lying between them. CDR1 SGHVS and CDR2 FQNEAQ come from the germline V gene. The CDR3 has 14 amino acids. This CDR3 is CASSLEQGATEAFF. CDR3 DNA sequence: TGTGCCAGCAGCTTAGAACAGGGTGCCACTGAAGCTTTCTTT.

The V gene is TRBV2, the J gene TRBJ1-2; D ambiguous. Germline V CDR1 and CDR2: SNHLY, FYNNEI. The V end lost 7 bases, the J end lost 4 bases, and 10 bases lay between the germline ends. This CDR3 spans 12 amino acids. The CDR3 region is CASKVAAYGYTF. DNA of the CDR3: TGTGCCAGCAAGGTAGCAGCCTATGGCTACACCTTC. Full variable domain (rest looked up from reference TRBV2 and TRBJ1-2): EPEVTQTPSHQVTQMGQEVILRCVPISNHLYFYWYRQILGQKVEFLVSFYNNEISEKSEIFDDQFSVERPDGSNFTLKIRSTKLEDSAMYFCASKVAAYGYTFGSGTRLTVV.

The gene calls are TRBV6-5 and TRBJ1-2, with D hard to call. The CDR3 consists of 13 residues. The V gene's germline CDR1 is MNHEY and CDR2 SVGAGI. V gave up 2 bases and J gave up 8 bases, with 12 bases separating them. CDR3 bases: TGTGCCAGCAGTTACCGGCGCGGGATGGGCTACACCTTC. Its protein is CASSYRRGMGYTF.

The chain employs TRBV3-1 (or the pseudogene TRBV3-2) and TRBJ1-5, with 7 bases identical to TRBD1. V shed 3 bases, J shed 5 bases, and the junction held 4 bases outside the gene matches. This CDR3 is built from 14 residues. CDR1 and CDR2 from the germline V gene are LGHDT and YNNKEL (reference sequence). The CDR3 DNA sequence: TGTGCCAGCAGCCATGGCAGGGGGTATCAGCCCCAGCATTTT. This encodes CASSHGRGYQPQHF.

The chain carries TRBV4-3 and TRBJ2-7, with D maybe TRBD1 (5 bases). This CDR3 is built from 16 residues. Germline V gene sequence: CDR1 LGHNA, CDR2 YSLEER. V was cut by 1 base and J by 3 bases, with 16 bases left in between. CDR3 bases: TGCGCCAGCAGCCAAGTGGCACGGTCCAGGGTCTACGAGCAGTACTTC. Amino acids: CASSQVARSRVYEQYF.

This clone appeared a single time. The V and J genes are TRBV10-3 and TRBJ2-7; a weak D match, TRBD1 (6 bases). Germline CDR1 and CDR2: ENHRY and SYGVKD. This CDR3 has 11 residues. With 6 bases removed from V and 3 bases from J, the gap between germline ends came to 6 bases. This CDR3 reads CAIRQGYEQYF. The CDR3 DNA follows: TGTGCCATCAGACAGGGCTACGAGCAGTACTTC.

This clone has just one count. The V call is TRBV24-1, the J call TRBJ2-5; D perhaps matches TRBD1 (5 bases). This CDR3 comprises 14 residues. Trimming took off 5 bases at V and 1 base at J, with 10 bases between the two ends. Germline V gives CDR1 KGHDR, CDR2 SFDVKD. CDR3 loop: CATSGGGSQETQYF. CDR3 DNA sequence: TGTGCCACCAGTGGGGGCGGTAGCCAAGAGACCCAGTACTTC.

The rearrangement links TRBV5-1 to TRBJ2-3; 7 bases line up with TRBD2. J gave up 1 base and V 1 base, and 6 bases lay outside the gene matches. This CDR3 is built from 16 residues. From germline, CDR1 is SGHRS and CDR2 YFSETQ. The CDR3, as DNA: TGCGCCAGCAGCTTGTCGGCGGGAGCGGGCACAGATACGCAGTATTTT. Translated: CASSLSAGAGTDTQYF.

The chain recombines TRBV6-5 with TRBJ1-4; 10 bases map to TRBD1. The CDR3 length is 15 residues. V shed 6 bases, J shed 7 bases, and the junction held 8 bases outside the gene matches. Germline assignment: CDR1 MNHEY and CDR2 SVGAGI. CDR3 in amino acids: CASSPIGTGVEKLFF. The CDR3 DNA is TGTGCCAGCAGCCCCATCGGGACAGGGGTTGAAAAACTGTTTTTT.